A single sample is the source of the 30 T cell receptor beta chains below, sequenced in a study of PD-L1 blockade in urothelial cancer. Clones were read by immunoSEQ multiplex PCR, and TCRdb kept only the in-frame ones, dropping some. The sample lists 70,000 or so clones; 85% to 90% were seen once. Time point noted: pretreatment peripheral blood. The starting material was PBMCs, obtained around atezolizumab (anti-PD-L1) treatment. These receptor sequences come from a man between 70 and 80 years old with urothelial cancer.

The chain uses TRBV28 and TRBJ1-2, with D possibly being TRBD1 (6 bases). Trimming stripped 6 bases from V and 8 bases from J, with 19 bases between. The CDR3 consists of 14 residues. Germline CDR1 MDHEN, CDR2 SYDVKM. CDR3 sequence (DNA): TGTGCCAGCAGACTCGTTGTGGGACAAGGAGGCTACACCTTC. Encoded protein: CASRLVVGQGGYTF.

V usage is TRBV21-1 and J usage is TRBJ2-7; the D call in the table, TRBD1, was not verified against the DNA. TRBV21-1 is labeled a pseudogene. The CDR3 loop spans 15 amino acids. DNA of the CDR3: TGTGCCAGCAGCAGCCGGGGACAGGGGGCAGGTGAGCAGTACTTC. This codes for CASSSRGQGAGEQYF.

The J gene is TRBJ2-3, the V gene TRBV13, with 10 bases that match TRBD2. Germline V gene data show CDR1 as PRHDT and CDR2 as FYEKMQ (reference sequence). With V trimmed by 5 bases and J by 0 bases, 8 bases remained unmatched. This CDR3 has 17 amino acids. The CDR3 loop reads CASSLPQGLASTDTQYF. The CDR3 DNA reads TGTGCCAGCAGCCTCCCACAGGGACTAGCGAGCACAGATACGCAGTATTTT.

This clone has a single count. The CDR3 sequence: CASSPGGSNQPQHF. The DNA of the CDR3 is TGTGCCAGCAGTCCGGGAGGAAGCAATCAGCCCCAGCATTTT. The rearrangement links TRBV28 to TRBJ1-5, with no clear D. The CDR3 sequence is 14 residues long. With 5 bases removed from V and 1 base from J, the gap between germline ends came to 9 bases. The germline gives CDR1 MDHEN, CDR2 SYDVKM.

The chain carries TRBV5-1 and TRBJ2-7; TRBD1 might be the D (6 bases). V was shortened by 0 bases and J by 5 bases, with 15 bases between the two germline ends. Germline V gene lookup returns CDR1 SGHRS and CDR2 YFSETQ. The CDR3 has 15 amino acids. CDR3 sequence reads: CASSLGGQGPHEQYF. CDR3 bases: TGCGCCAGCAGCTTGGGCGGTCAGGGGCCCCACGAGCAGTACTTC.

This rearrangement joins TRBV28 to TRBJ1-1, with D perhaps TRBD1 (5 bases). V lost 3 bases to trimming and J lost 6 bases, with 8 bases between them. CDR1 MDHEN and CDR2 SYDVKM come from the germline V gene. The CDR3 totals 12 residues. The CDR3 region is CASSLGPAEAFF. The DNA for the CDR3 is TGTGCCAGCAGTTTGGGGCCTGCTGAAGCTTTCTTT.

This clone was detected once. The V gene is TRBV6-1, the J gene TRBJ2-7; D unclear. CDR3 length: 10 amino acids. CDR1 and CDR2 from the germline V gene are MNHNS and SASEGT. V gave up 2 bases and J gave up 8 bases, with 4 bases separating them. The CDR3 nucleotides are TGTGCCAGCAGTGAATGGCAGCAGTACTTC. Its translation is CASSEWQQYF.

The chain has TRBV29-1 and TRBJ2-1; possibly TRBD2 for D (6 bases). The CDR3 has 14 residues. V lost 7 bases and J lost 0, with 13 bases in between. Germline loops: CDR1 SQVTM, CDR2 ANQGSEA. In DNA form, the CDR3 reads TGCAGCGGCGGGGAGACTAGCTCCTACAATGAGCAGTTCTTC. Translation gives CSGGETSSYNEQFF.

The CDR3 protein is CASSFSGVGVTEAFF. For the CDR3, the DNA is TGTGCCAGCAGTTTTTCGGGGGTTGGGGTCACTGAAGCTTTCTTT. V gene TRBV28 combines with J gene TRBJ1-1; D possibly corresponds to TRBD1 (5 bases). Looked up from germline, CDR1 is MDHEN and CDR2 is SYDVKM. Between the trimmed V and J ends, which lost 3 bases and 4 bases, there was a span of 15 bases. The CDR3 contains 15 residues. The full variable domain, rest sourced from reference TRBV28 and TRBJ1-1, is DVKVTQSSRYLVKRTGEKVFLECVQDMDHENMFWYRQDPGLGLRLIYFSYDVKMKEKGDIPEGYSVSREKKERFSLILESASTNQTSMYLCASSFSGVGVTEAFFGQGTRLTVV.

The table lists this clone with a count of one. The chain recombines TRBV5-5 with TRBJ2-7; 8 bases line up with TRBD2. The CDR3 sequence is 14 residues long. The germline V gene has CDR1 SGHKS and CDR2 YYEKEE (reference sequence). V gave up 4 bases and J gave up 0 bases; unmatched junction bases: 3. The CDR3 bases are TGTGCCAGCAGCCTAGCGGGCCGCTCCTACGAGCAGTACTTC. Amino acids: CASSLAGRSYEQYF.

V and J are TRBV2 and TRBJ2-1; TRBD2 matches at 9 bases. V shed 8 bases and J 6 bases; nucleotides not matched to a gene: 14. From germline, CDR1 is SNHLY and CDR2 FYNNEI. The CDR3 runs 16 residues. CDR3 in amino acids: CASGVRLAERGNEQFF. The CDR3 DNA follows: TGTGCCAGCGGTGTCAGACTAGCGGAGAGAGGCAATGAGCAGTTCTTC.

The rearrangement links TRBV7-9 to TRBJ2-2, with a tentative D call TRBD2 (6 bases). Germline V gene data show CDR1 as SEHNR and CDR2 as FQNEAQ (reference sequence). The CDR3 totals 15 residues. The germline V and J ends were trimmed by 5 bases and 5 bases, with 15 bases remaining between them. CDR3 bases: TGTGCCAGCAGCCCCCAAGCGGGTCAAACCGGGGAGCTGTTTTTT. Its protein product is CASSPQAGQTGELFF.

The rearrangement joins TRBV28 to TRBJ1-5; D perhaps matches TRBD1 (5 bases). V shed 10 bases and J shed 6 bases, with 7 bases lying between them. Per the germline V gene, CDR1 is MDHEN and CDR2 is SYDVKM. The CDR3 loop spans 10 amino acids. In DNA form, the CDR3 reads TGTGCCACCGGGGGTCAGCCCCAGCATTTT. This encodes CATGGQPQHF.

The chain carries TRBV5-8 and TRBJ2-2; 7 bases are shared with TRBD1. Germline V CDR1 and CDR2: SGHTS, YDEGEE. V was clipped by 2 bases and J by 1 base; unmatched bases: 8. This CDR3 spans 17 amino acids. CDR3 loop: CASSFSPNRGNTGELFF. CDR3 sequence (DNA): TGTGCCAGCAGCTTTTCCCCTAACAGGGGGAACACCGGGGAGCTGTTTTTT.

The chain employs TRBV6-6 and TRBJ2-3; 8 bases match TRBD2. V gave up 7 bases and J gave up 7 bases; unmatched junction bases: 13. Germline CDR1 is MNHNY and CDR2 is SVGAGI (reference sequence). This CDR3 comprises 15 residues. CDR3 nucleotide sequence: TGTGCCAGCACCCTGAGTGGCGGGAGGACGAATACGCAGTATTTT. Translation gives CASTLSGGRTNTQYF.

The gene calls are TRBV13 and TRBJ2-7; 10 positions agree with TRBD1. V shed 5 bases and J 1 base; nucleotides not matched to a gene: 5. Per the germline V gene, CDR1 is PRHDT and CDR2 is FYEKMQ (reference sequence). The CDR3 runs 15 residues. Written as DNA, the CDR3 is TGTGCCAGCAGCGGCGGGACAGGGGTATCCTACGAGCAGTACTTC. It is translated as CASSGGTGVSYEQYF.

V usage is TRBV29-1 and J usage is TRBJ2-1; 7 bases agree with TRBD1. The CDR3 runs to 15 residues. V trimming: 8 bases; J trimming: 2 bases; junction bases outside the gene matches: 12. Germline V gene data show CDR1 as SQVTM and CDR2 as ANQGSEA. The CDR3 loop reads CSTTRQGHPYNEQFF. CDR3 sequence (DNA): TGCAGCACGACGCGACAGGGTCACCCCTACAATGAGCAGTTCTTC.

The V gene is TRBV30, the J gene TRBJ2-3; D might be TRBD1 (6 bases). The CDR3 length is 12 residues. Germline CDR1 is GTSNPN and CDR2 is SVGIG (reference sequence). The ends were cut back, 7 bases at V and 2 bases at J, with 10 bases in the middle. The CDR3 reads CASGQNTDTQYF. The CDR3 nucleotides are TGTGCCTCAGGACAGAACACAGATACGCAGTATTTT.

V and J are TRBV2 and TRBJ2-7; 7 bases agree with TRBD1. The CDR3 loop spans 12 amino acids. In germline, CDR1 is SNHLY, CDR2 FYNNEI. V lost 4 bases, J lost 7 bases, and 4 bases stayed unmatched. The CDR3 sequence is CASSATGLEQYF. CDR3 DNA sequence: TGTGCCAGCAGTGCGACAGGGTTGGAGCAGTACTTC.

This sequence joins TRBV25-1 and TRBJ2-6, with a weak D call TRBD2 (6 bases). Germline CDR1 is MGHDK and CDR2 is SYGVNS. The CDR3 contains 16 residues. The V end was cut by 6 bases, the J end by 2 bases, with 14 bases between. CDR3 loop: CASSRRGGAGANVLTF. CDR3 nucleotides: TGTGCCAGCAGCCGGAGGGGCGGCGCTGGGGCCAACGTCCTGACTTTC. The whole variable domain, filled in from reference TRBV25-1 and TRBJ2-6, reads EADIYQTPRYLVIGTGKKITLECSQTMGHDKMYWYQQDPGMELHLIHYSYGVNSTEKGDLSSESTVSRIRTEHFPLTLESARPSHTSQYLCASSRRGGAGANVLTFGAGSRLTVL.

About this clone: Additional DNA sequences in this sample encode the identical CDR3. This chain uses TRBV6-5 with TRBJ1-4, with D perhaps matching TRBD1 (5 bases). The CDR3 totals 14 residues. V lost 5 bases and J 3 bases, leaving 10 bases between the germline ends. The germline V gene has CDR1 MNHEY and CDR2 SVGAGI. The CDR3 region has the DNA TGTGCCAGCAGTCTCGGGGGTTCTAATGAAAAACTGTTTTTT. Encoded protein: CASSLGGSNEKLFF.

The rearrangement uses TRBV28 and TRBJ1-5, with D hard to call. The V gene's germline CDR1 is MDHEN and CDR2 SYDVKM. The CDR3 totals 13 residues. The V gene lost 8 bases and the J gene lost 1 base, with 9 bases spanning the gap. This CDR3 is CASARQSNQPQHF. CDR3 in DNA: TGTGCCAGCGCCCGACAAAGCAATCAGCCCCAGCATTTT.

As concerns this clone: Other DNA variants within this sample encode the same CDR3. The V gene is TRBV6-5, the J gene TRBJ1-2, with TRBD1 matching 7 bases. The CDR3 totals 14 residues. In germline, CDR1 is MNHEY, CDR2 SVGAGI. V was clipped by 4 bases and J by 2 bases; unmatched bases: 4. The CDR3 nucleotides read TGTGCCAGCAGTTCCCCGACAGGGAACTATGGCTACACCTTC. Translated, it gives CASSSPTGNYGYTF.

This chain joins TRBV28 and TRBJ2-1; 12 nucleotides agree with TRBD2. The CDR3 sequence is 16 residues long. Losses at the gene ends were 2 bases for V and 4 bases for J; bases not matched to a gene: 3. Germline V lookup: CDR1 MDHEN, CDR2 SYDVKM. In DNA form, the CDR3 reads TGTGCCAGCAGTTTAGGGGGGACTAGCGGGTACAATGAGCAGTTCTTC. Residues: CASSLGGTSGYNEQFF.

V usage is TRBV28 and J usage is TRBJ2-2; 9 positions agree with TRBD2. The germline CDR1 and CDR2 sequences are MDHEN and SYDVKM. V was clipped by 5 bases and J by 3 bases; unmatched bases: 7. The CDR3 is 16 amino acids. The CDR3 sequence: CASSPRGGDDTGELFF. The CDR3 DNA reads as TGTGCCAGCAGTCCGCGGGGGGGCGACGACACCGGGGAGCTGTTTTTT.

The chain is built from TRBV5-1 and TRBJ1-2, with a possible D match to TRBD1 (6 bases). This CDR3 is built from 14 residues. The ends were cut back, 0 bases at V and 8 bases at J, with 14 bases in the middle. Germline loops: CDR1 SGHRS, CDR2 YFSETQ. As DNA, the CDR3 is TGCGCCAGCAGCTTGGGGGGGGGCTTGGAAGGCTACACCTTC. As protein: CASSLGGGLEGYTF.

The chain is built from TRBV5-4 and TRBJ2-7; a possible D gene is TRBD2 (6 bases). The CDR3 extends over 15 amino acids. CDR1 and CDR2 (germline): SGHNT, YYREEE (reference sequence). Deletions cut 4 bases from V and 0 bases from J, with 14 bases between. For the CDR3, the DNA is TGTGCCAGCAGCCCTAGCGCCACGAGCTCCTACGAGCAGTACTTC. This gives the protein CASSPSATSSYEQYF.

This clone was seen more than once but under ten times. The V and J genes are TRBV28 and TRBJ2-7; no clear D. V was pared by 8 bases and J by 7 bases, with 12 bases between. Per the germline V gene, CDR1 is MDHEN and CDR2 is SYDVKM. This CDR3 has 11 residues. Written as DNA, the CDR3 is TGTGCCAGCCAGTTCCGGCGGGAGCAGTACTTC. Translating gives CASQFRREQYF.

This chain joins TRBV5-1 and TRBJ2-7, with a possible D match to TRBD2 (5 bases). CDR3 length: 17 amino acids. The germline V and J ends were trimmed by 4 bases and 0 bases, with 20 bases remaining between them. Germline V gene sequence: CDR1 SGHRS, CDR2 YFSETQ. CDR3 DNA sequence: TGCGCCAGCAGCAGGATAGGAGGAAGTTTTTCCTCCTACGAGCAGTACTTC. This sequence encodes CASSRIGGSFSSYEQYF.

The chain has TRBV19 and TRBJ2-5, with TRBD1 matching over 10 bases. In germline, CDR1 is LNHDA, CDR2 SQIVND (reference sequence). J was trimmed by 3 bases and V by 6 bases; bases with no gene match: 4. The CDR3 contains 14 residues. In DNA, the CDR3 is TGTGCCAGTAGGACGACAGGGGGCAAAGAGACCCAGTACTTC. Protein product: CASRTTGGKETQYF. The complete variable domain, with remaining parts taken from reference TRBV19 and TRBJ2-5, reads DGGITQSPKYLFRKEGQNVTLSCEQNLNHDAMYWYRQDPGQGLRLIYYSQIVNDFQKGDIAEGYSVSREKKESFPLTVTSAQKNPTAFYLCASRTTGGKETQYFGPGTRLLVL.